A selection of T cell receptor beta chains follows, all from one sample in a study of blood T cell repertoires in COVID-19. Sequenced by immunoSEQ multiplex PCR; TCRdb stores in-frame clones only, minus some. The sample shows about 320,000 clones, roughly 90% of them seen only once. Material for sequencing was PBMCs or T cells enriched from blood (not recorded which). These receptors were taken from a woman aged 30 to 39 who had been exposed to COVID-19. Each CDR3 is given with its conserved first and last residue. The order of the fields is D gene, V gene, J gene, CDR3 DNA, CDR3 protein. The D gene is left open where the match is weak.

TRBD1	TRBV5-5	TRBJ1-1	TGTGCCAGCAGTTTGCACAGGGGATTCATGAACACTGAAGCTTTCTTT	CASSLHRGFMNTEAFF
.	TRBV7-2	TRBJ1-2	TGTGCCAGCAGCTTAGGTCCCAGGGGATCGAACTATGGCTACACCTTC	CASSLGPRGSNYGYTF
.	TRBV29-1	TRBJ2-7	TGCAGCGTTGTGAAGCAGGGTAACTCCTACGAGCAGTACTTC	CSVVKQGNSYEQYF
TRBD1	TRBV27	TRBJ2-5	TGTGCCAGCAGTCTAGGACAGGGGGCTAGGGAGACCCAGTACTTC	CASSLGQGARETQYF
.	TRBV7-8	TRBJ1-2	TGTGCCAGCAGCCTACTCGCACAGGGTAATGGGGGCTATGGCTACACCTTC	CASSLLAQGNGGYGYTF
TRBD2	TRBV4-2	TRBJ2-1	TGTGCCAGCAGCCGCACTAGCGGGGCCGGCAATGAGCAGTTCTTC	CASSRTSGAGNEQFF
.	TRBV7-2	TRBJ2-5	TGTGCCAGCAGCCCCCTTCTGGCAGAGACCCAGTACTTC	CASSPLLAETQYF
TRBD2	TRBV24-1	TRBJ2-1	TGTGCCACCAGTGGCGATCTAGCGGAACTATACAATGAGCAGTTCTTC	CATSGDLAELYNEQFF
TRBD1	TRBV5-4	TRBJ1-1	TGTGCCAGCAGCCCGCAAATGGGACAGGGGACTGGGAAAGCTTTCTTT	CASSPQMGQGTGKAFF
.	TRBV3-1/TRBV3-2	TRBJ2-1	TGTGCCAGCAGCCAAAATGCTAGGACCTACAATGAGCAGTTCTTC	CASSQNARTYNEQFF
.	TRBV25-1	TRBJ1-5	TGTGCCAGCCCCCCGGGGGGCCCAAATCAGCCCCAGCATTTT	CASPPGGPNQPQHF
.	TRBV7-2	TRBJ1-1	TGTGCCAGCAGCTTTCGACAGTCGAAGAACACTGAAGCTTTCTTT	CASSFRQSKNTEAFF
TRBD1	TRBV11-3	TRBJ1-1	TGTGCCAGCAGCCGTGACAGGGTCGCTGAAGCTTTCTTT	CASSRDRVAEAFF
TRBD1	TRBV7-9	TRBJ1-1	TGTGCCAGCAGACTGGTTGGGCATCGACAGGGAGACACTGAAGCTTTCTTT	CASRLVGHRQGDTEAFF
TRBD1	TRBV7-2	TRBJ1-4	TGTGCCAGCAGCCCTGGGACAGCCGCAACTAATGAAAAACTGTTTTTT	CASSPGTAATNEKLFF
TRBD1	TRBV2	TRBJ2-5	TGTGCCAGCAGTGAATCGAACAGGGGGCGGGAGACCCAGTACTTC	CASSESNRGRETQYF